The 21 T cell receptor beta chains listed next were all sequenced from one sample in a study of cytomegalovirus exposure and HLA in healthy donors. The PCR used 60 Vbeta and 13 Jbeta primers. The method was immunoSEQ multiplex PCR; TCRdb's version includes in-frame clones alone and lacks a portion of them. The sample includes some 270,000 clones, 85% to 95% of them seen just once. Sequencing input: PBMCs. These receptors came from a girl aged 2-15 years in good health and CMV-seronegative.

The chain links TRBV28 to TRBJ2-7; 8 nucleotides line up with TRBD2. V lost 2 bases and J lost 4; bases outside the gene matches: 4. Germline V gene data show CDR1 as MDHEN and CDR2 as SYDVKM. The CDR3 is made up of 14 amino acids. The CDR3 region has the DNA TGTGCCAGCAGTTTAGGGCGGGGGGTGTACGAGCAGTACTTC. Protein: CASSLGRGVYEQYF.

The V and J genes are TRBV5-1 and TRBJ2-4; D is perhaps TRBD1 (5 bases). The CDR3 runs to 16 residues. V dropped 1 base and J dropped 7 bases, with 18 bases sitting between them. From germline, CDR1 is SGHRS and CDR2 YFSETQ. Here the CDR3 reads CASSLIGRESRNIQYF. In DNA form, the CDR3 reads TGCGCCAGCAGCTTGATTGGCAGGGAAAGTCGGAACATTCAGTACTTC. The variable domain in full, with the rest retrieved from reference TRBV5-1 and TRBJ2-4, is KAGVTQTPRYLIKTRGQQVTLSCSPISGHRSVSWYQQTPGQGLQFLFEYFSETQRNKGNFPGRFSGRQFSNSRSEMNVSTLELGDSALYLCASSLIGRESRNIQYFGAGTRLSVL.

A few counts support this clone. This chain uses TRBV5-5 with TRBJ1-5, with 8 bases matching TRBD1. The V segment lost 4 bases and the J segment 7 bases; nucleotides outside the gene matches: 4. The CDR3 extends over 13 amino acids. The germline gives CDR1 SGHKS, CDR2 YYEKEE (reference sequence). The CDR3: CASSGGQGQPQHF. The CDR3 nucleotides are TGTGCCAGCAGCGGCGGACAGGGACAGCCCCAGCATTTT.

The table lists this clone with a few counts. The chain links TRBV5-1 to TRBJ2-3; 11 bases line up with TRBD2. CDR1 is SGHRS and CDR2 is YFSETQ in the germline V gene. The CDR3 has 18 amino acids. The junction had 13 bases not matched to a gene; V was cut back by 5 bases and J by 2 bases. The CDR3 DNA sequence: TGCGCCAGCAGAATTGGCGGCCTAGCGGGAGGAGTCACAGATACGCAGTATTTT. This sequence encodes CASRIGGLAGGVTDTQYF.

This chain joins TRBV5-1 and TRBJ1-6; D may be TRBD1 (5 bases). The germline CDR1 and CDR2 sequences are SGHRS and YFSETQ. The CDR3 extends over 15 amino acids. The V and J ends lost 9 bases and 5 bases respectively, with 18 bases between them. The CDR3 here is CATDSSAGDNSPLHF. The CDR3 nucleotides are TGCGCCACCGATTCCTCGGCGGGGGATAATTCACCCCTCCACTTT.

This chain connects TRBV5-4 to TRBJ2-7, with 8 bases aligning to TRBD2. The CDR3 length is 14 residues. Germline CDR1 is SGHNT and CDR2 is YYREEE (reference sequence). J gave up 3 bases and V 4 bases, and 6 bases lay outside the gene matches. The CDR3 DNA sequence: TGTGCCAGCAGCAGTGGACTAGCAGACTACGAGCAGTACTTC. Translated, it gives CASSSGLADYEQYF.

This clone has a handful of counts. CDR3 coding DNA: TGTGCCTTATCGACAGGGGCAGACTACGAGCAGTACTTC. This codes for CALSTGADYEQYF. This rearrangement joins TRBV30 to TRBJ2-7, with TRBD1 matching over 8 bases. The ends lost 7 bases at V and 3 bases at J; junction bases unmatched: 8. There are 13 residues in the CDR3. Germline V CDR1 and CDR2: GTSNPN, SVGIG (reference sequence).

The chain uses TRBV13 and TRBJ2-1, with 10 positions matching TRBD2. CDR3 length: 15 residues. The ends lost 7 bases at V and 3 bases at J; junction bases unmatched: 6. Germline-derived CDR1 and CDR2 are PRHDT and FYEKMQ (reference sequence). DNA for the CDR3: TGTGCCAGCAACTCCGGGACTAGCGACTACAATGAGCAGTTCTTC. It yields the protein CASNSGTSDYNEQFF.

V gene TRBV15 combines with J gene TRBJ2-6, with TRBD2 matching 7 bases. The V segment lost 1 base and the J segment 2 bases; nucleotides outside the gene matches: 2. Germline-derived CDR1 and CDR2 are LNHNV and YYDKDF (reference sequence). The CDR3 covers 16 residues. The DNA for the CDR3 is TGTGCCACCAGCAGAGGGGGGGGGACTGGGGCCAACGTCCTGACTTTC. Its protein product is CATSRGGGTGANVLTF.

This rearrangement joins TRBV11-2 to TRBJ1-2, with D possibly TRBD1 on 5 matching bases. The germline CDR1 and CDR2 sequences are SGHAT and FQNNGV. The CDR3 is 14 residues long. Between the trimmed V and J ends, which lost 5 bases and 5 bases, there was a span of 15 bases. The CDR3 reads CASSPDPGDYGYTF. CDR3 nucleotide sequence: TGTGCCAGCAGCCCAGACCCGGGGGATTATGGCTACACCTTC.

This chain links TRBV18 with TRBJ1-1, with 8 bases fitting TRBD1. Germline V gene sequence: CDR1 KGHSH, CDR2 LQKENI. The CDR3 runs to 13 residues. V was clipped by 6 bases and J by 5 bases; unmatched bases: 5. The CDR3 protein is CASSLQGGTEAFF. Written as DNA, the CDR3 is TGTGCCAGCTCGCTACAGGGGGGGACTGAAGCTTTCTTT.

The chain combines TRBV19 with TRBJ1-4, with D unresolved. Trimming took 10 bases from V and 8 from J, leaving 20 bases between them. The germline gives CDR1 LNHDA, CDR2 SQIVND (reference sequence). This CDR3 spans 14 amino acids. The DNA for the CDR3 is TGTGCCACTTCGGCTTTAGTAGCAAAGGAAAAACTGTTTTTT. Protein: CATSALVAKEKLFF.

CDR3 sequence (DNA): TGTGCCAGCAGTTACAATCAGGGTGTGAATCAGCCCCAGCATTTT. It translates to CASSYNQGVNQPQHF. This sequence joins TRBV6-6 and TRBJ1-5, with TRBD1 as a possible D gene (5 bases). Trimming pared 2 bases from V and 4 bases from J, leaving 12 bases between. The CDR3 runs to 15 residues. Germline V gene sequence: CDR1 MNHNY, CDR2 SVGAGI (reference sequence).

This chain connects TRBV25-1 to TRBJ2-7; the D is unclear. Trimming shortened V by 8 bases and J by 4 bases, and 15 bases separated the two germline ends. Germline assignment: CDR1 MGHDK and CDR2 SYGVNS. The CDR3 consists of 13 residues. Here the CDR3 DNA reads TGTGCCAGCTCACCGGCGGCAACTTACGAGCAGTACTTC. Encoded protein: CASSPAATYEQYF.

The chain is built from TRBV27 and TRBJ2-7; D ambiguous. The CDR3 has 17 residues. With 3 bases removed from V and 4 bases from J, the gap between germline ends came to 22 bases. Germline CDR1 MNHEY, CDR2 SMNVEV (reference sequence). CDR3 amino acids: CASSFPPLDWLRYEQYF. The CDR3, as DNA: TGTGCCAGCAGTTTCCCGCCCCTAGATTGGCTGCGGTACGAGCAGTACTTC.

The chain uses TRBV27 and TRBJ1-6; tentatively, D is TRBD1 (5 bases). The V gene's germline CDR1 is MNHEY and CDR2 SMNVEV (reference sequence). The CDR3 contains 15 residues. The ends were cut back, 5 bases at V and 7 bases at J, with 15 bases in the middle. The DNA for the CDR3 is TGTGCCAGCAGTCAATGGGGCGCTGGGAATTCACCCCTCCACTTT. This sequence encodes CASSQWGAGNSPLHF.

The rearrangement uses TRBV7-9 and TRBJ2-5; 12 positions match TRBD2. Germline V gene lookup returns CDR1 SEHNR and CDR2 FQNEAQ (reference sequence). Trimming removed 3 bases from V and 3 bases from J; junction bases left unmatched: 5. The CDR3 has 16 residues. This chain's CDR3 is CASSLRASGREETQYF. Written as DNA, the CDR3 is TGTGCCAGCAGCTTGAGAGCTAGCGGGAGGGAAGAGACCCAGTACTTC.

The V call is TRBV19, the J call TRBJ1-2; D unclear. In germline, CDR1 is LNHDA, CDR2 SQIVND (reference sequence). The CDR3 has 13 amino acids. V was trimmed by 6 bases and J by 4 bases, leaving 12 bases between them. The CDR3 bases are TGTGCCAGTAGGAAATGGGCGGGCTATGGCTACACCTTC. Protein: CASRKWAGYGYTF. The full variable domain, in which reference TRBV19 and TRBJ1-2 provide the parts outside the CDR3, is DGGITQSPKYLFRKEGQNVTLSCEQNLNHDAMYWYRQDPGQGLRLIYYSQIVNDFQKGDIAEGYSVSREKKESFPLTVTSAQKNPTAFYLCASRKWAGYGYTFGSGTRLTVV.

The J gene is TRBJ1-1, the V gene TRBV2; maybe TRBD1 (5 bases). Germline V gene lookup returns CDR1 SNHLY and CDR2 FYNNEI. The V end was cut by 0 bases, the J end by 4 bases, with 18 bases between. CDR3 size: 17 residues. The CDR3 sequence is CASSEALRGDGGTEAFF. CDR3 bases: TGTGCCAGCAGTGAAGCGCTTCGCGGCGACGGGGGCACTGAAGCTTTCTTT.

J is TRBJ2-1 and V is TRBV6-6; D unclear. Trimming stripped 0 bases from V and 4 bases from J, with 13 bases between. CDR1 and CDR2 (germline): MNHNY, SVGAGI (reference sequence). CDR3 length: 16 amino acids. CDR3 sequence reads: CASSYSSLAGYNEQFF. CDR3 DNA sequence: TGTGCCAGCAGTTACTCGAGCTTGGCCGGGTACAATGAGCAGTTCTTC.

This clone occurred a few times. The chain recombines TRBV5-8 with TRBJ1-1; the D is unclear. The V gene's germline CDR1 is SGHTS and CDR2 YDEGEE. The V and J ends lost 2 bases and 7 bases respectively, with 9 bases between them. The CDR3 sequence is 12 residues long. The CDR3 protein is CASSLLRVEAFF. The CDR3 DNA is TGTGCCAGCAGCTTATTACGGGTTGAAGCTTTCTTT.